This TCR beta chain was found in a study of CD8 T cells in Susac syndrome. Study-wide findings and caveats: CD4+ T cell repertoires in Susac syndrome exhibited no evidence of clonal expansion.

As regards this clonotype: What it binds is unknown.

This CDR3 has 13 residues. Germline-derived CDR1 and CDR2 are GTSNPN and SVGIG (reference sequence). Trimming took 3 bases from V and 1 from J, leaving 9 bases between them. Reverse transcription of about 0.5 to 1 ug RNA was carried out with random hexamers. The method of amplification for TCR beta CDR3 was immunoSEQ multiplex PCR, covering 54 Vbeta and 13 Jbeta. TCRdb re-called the immunoSEQ multiplex PCR reads with MiXCR, one entry per CDR3 protein. Of 100,000 to 150,000 distinct CDR3 sequences listed, 96% are singletons. All included Susac syndrome patients satisfied recently defined diagnostic criteria for definite or probable disease. CD8+ and CD4+ T cells were negatively isolated; TEMRA cells were FACS-enriched.

Input material: CD4+ T cells from PBMCs. The chain has TRBV30 and TRBJ1-1, with TRBD1 as a possible D gene (5 bases). The receptor comes from a human donor with Susac syndrome. CDR3 amino acids: CAWRRGGNTEAFF. For the CDR3, the DNA is TGTGCCTGGAGGAGGGGAGGGAACACTGAAGCTTTCTTT.